This T cell receptor beta chain derives from a study of blood T cell repertoires in COVID-19. As processed by the authors: Reference gene primer amplification gave estimated nucleated cell counts. The protocol was immunoSEQ multiplex PCR, while the TCRdb copy is restricted to in-frame clones and leaves out a portion. V, J and clone size are taken as reported in that table, and D and trimming were inferred from the DNA itself. Of around 300,000 clones detected, approximately 88% appear once; the ten largest clones hold approximately 0.85%. The length of the CDR3 is 15 residues. From germline, CDR1 is SGHRS and CDR2 YFSETQ. Trimming at V came to 3 bases and at J to 2 bases, leaving 5 bases not matched to a gene.

The sequenced sample consisted of peripheral blood. The rearrangement joins TRBV5-1 to TRBJ2-7; the match to TRBD1 covers 10 bases. The sequence came from a woman between 40 and 55 years old who had recovered from COVID-19. CDR3 nucleotides: TGCGCCAGCAGCTCGGACAGGGGGGCAACCTACGAGCAGTACTTC. Its translation: CASSSDRGATYEQYF.